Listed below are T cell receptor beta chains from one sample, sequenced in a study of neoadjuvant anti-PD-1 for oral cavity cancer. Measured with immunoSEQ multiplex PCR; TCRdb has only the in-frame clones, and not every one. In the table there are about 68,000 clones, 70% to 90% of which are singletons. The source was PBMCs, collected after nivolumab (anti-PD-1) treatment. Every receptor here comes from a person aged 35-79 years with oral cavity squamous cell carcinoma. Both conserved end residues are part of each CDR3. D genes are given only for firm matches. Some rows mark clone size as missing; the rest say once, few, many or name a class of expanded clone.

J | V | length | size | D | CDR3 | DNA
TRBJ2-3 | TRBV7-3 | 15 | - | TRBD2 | CASSLGTSGGNTQYF | TGTGCCAGCAGCCTCGGGACTAGCGGGGGAAATACGCAGTATTTT
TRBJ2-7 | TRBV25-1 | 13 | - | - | CASTPGDGNEQYF | TGTGCCAGCACCCCCGGTGATGGGAACGAGCAGTACTTC
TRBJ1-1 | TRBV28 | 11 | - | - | CASSLNQQAFF | TGTGCCAGCAGTTTAAACCAGCAGGCTTTCTTT
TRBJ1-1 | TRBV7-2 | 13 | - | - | CASSLLQNTEAFF | TGTGCCAGCAGCTTATTACAGAACACTGAAGCTTTCTTT
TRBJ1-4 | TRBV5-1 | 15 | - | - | CASRSSGATNEKLFF | TGCGCCAGCAGATCGTCAGGTGCAACTAATGAAAAACTGTTTTTT
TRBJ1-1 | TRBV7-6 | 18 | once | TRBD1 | CASSLGQLKVGQNTEAFF | TGTGCCAGCAGCCTGGGACAGCTTAAGGTCGGACAGAACACTGAAGCTTTCTTT
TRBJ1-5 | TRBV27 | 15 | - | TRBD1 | CASSQGTGANQPQHF | TGTGCCAGCAGTCAAGGGACAGGGGCCAATCAGCCCCAGCATTTT
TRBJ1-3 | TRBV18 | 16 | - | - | CASSPPDLISGNTIYF | TGTGCCAGCTCACCACCCGATCTGATCTCTGGAAACACCATATATTTT
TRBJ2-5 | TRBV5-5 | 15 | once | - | CASSVTPRETETQYF | TGTGCCAGCAGCGTTACCCCGCGGGAAACAGAGACCCAGTACTTC
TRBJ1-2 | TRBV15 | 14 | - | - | CATSRDPRDGGYTF | TGTGCCACCAGCAGAGATCCGAGGGATGGTGGCTACACCTTC
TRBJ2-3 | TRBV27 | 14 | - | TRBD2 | CASSLGLGTDTQYF | TGTGCCAGCAGTTTGGGACTAGGCACAGATACGCAGTATTTT
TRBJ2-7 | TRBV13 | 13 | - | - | CASSSDRSYEQYF | TGTGCCAGCAGCTCGGACAGATCCTACGAGCAGTACTTC
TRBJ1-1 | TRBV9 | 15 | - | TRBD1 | CASSVWGQGETEAFF | TGTGCCAGCAGCGTATGGGGGCAGGGGGAGACTGAAGCTTTCTTT
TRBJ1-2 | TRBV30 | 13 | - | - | CAWSVPGGVGYTF | TGTGCCTGGAGTGTACCAGGAGGGGTTGGCTACACCTTC
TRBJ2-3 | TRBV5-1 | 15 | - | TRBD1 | CASSPGTATTDTQYF | TGCGCCAGCAGCCCCGGGACAGCTACCACAGATACGCAGTATTTT
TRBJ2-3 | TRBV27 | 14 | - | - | CASSLWASTDTQYF | TGTGCCAGCAGTTTATGGGCTAGCACAGATACGCAGTATTTT
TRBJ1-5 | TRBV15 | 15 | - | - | CATSRDQESNQPQHF | TGTGCCACCAGCAGAGATCAGGAGAGCAATCAGCCCCAGCATTTT
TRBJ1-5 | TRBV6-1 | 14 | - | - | CASTYSSSNQPQHF | TGTGCCAGCACGTACTCTTCGAGCAATCAGCCCCAGCATTTT
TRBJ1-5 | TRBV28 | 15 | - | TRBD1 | CASRKGGRGNQPQHF | TGTGCCAGCCGGAAAGGGGGCAGAGGCAATCAGCCCCAGCATTTT
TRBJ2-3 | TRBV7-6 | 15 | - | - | CASSLSGTSTDTQYF | TGTGCCAGCAGCCTTTCCGGGACTAGCACAGATACGCAGTATTTT
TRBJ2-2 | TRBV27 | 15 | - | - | CASSLAIRGAGELFF | TGTGCCAGCAGTTTGGCCATTCGAGGAGCCGGGGAGCTGTTTTTT
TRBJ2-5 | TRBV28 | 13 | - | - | CASSLGEEETQYF | TGTGCCAGCAGTTTAGGGGAGGAAGAGACCCAGTACTTC
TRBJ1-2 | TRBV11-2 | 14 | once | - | CASSLFWTGYGYTF | TGTGCCAGCAGCTTATTTTGGACCGGCTATGGCTACACCTTC
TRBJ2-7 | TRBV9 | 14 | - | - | CASSVGAGGDEQYF | TGTGCCAGCAGCGTAGGGGCAGGTGGCGACGAGCAGTACTTC
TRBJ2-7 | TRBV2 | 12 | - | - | CASSVDRYEQYF | TGTGCCAGCAGTGTGGACCGCTACGAGCAGTACTTC
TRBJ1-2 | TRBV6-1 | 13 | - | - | CASSDGQIYGYTF | TGTGCCAGCAGTGATGGACAGATTTATGGCTACACCTTC
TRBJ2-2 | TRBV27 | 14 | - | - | CASSPHQVTGELFF | TGTGCCAGCAGTCCCCACCAGGTGACCGGGGAGCTGTTTTTT
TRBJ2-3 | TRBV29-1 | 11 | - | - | CSVESGDTQYF | TGCAGCGTTGAATCTGGAGATACGCAGTATTTT
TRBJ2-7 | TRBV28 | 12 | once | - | CASSLRPREQYF | TGTGCCAGCAGTTTGCGGCCACGGGAGCAGTACTTC
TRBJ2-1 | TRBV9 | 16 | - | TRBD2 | CASSVQAGGPSDEQFF | TGTGCCAGCAGCGTCCAAGCGGGAGGGCCTTCGGATGAGCAGTTCTTC
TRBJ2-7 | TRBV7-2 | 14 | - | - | CASRRTVLSYEQYF | TGTGCCAGCAGACGGACAGTCCTTTCCTACGAGCAGTACTTC
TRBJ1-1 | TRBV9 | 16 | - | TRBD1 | CASSASPGQGNTEAFF | TGTGCCAGCAGCGCCTCCCCGGGACAGGGGAACACTGAAGCTTTCTTT
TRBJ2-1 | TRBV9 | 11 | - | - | CASSSTNEQFF | TGTGCCAGCAGCTCCACAAATGAGCAGTTCTTC
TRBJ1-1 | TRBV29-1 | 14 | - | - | CSVERMGLRVDAFF | TGCAGCGTTGAAAGGATGGGGCTGAGGGTGGATGCTTTCTTT